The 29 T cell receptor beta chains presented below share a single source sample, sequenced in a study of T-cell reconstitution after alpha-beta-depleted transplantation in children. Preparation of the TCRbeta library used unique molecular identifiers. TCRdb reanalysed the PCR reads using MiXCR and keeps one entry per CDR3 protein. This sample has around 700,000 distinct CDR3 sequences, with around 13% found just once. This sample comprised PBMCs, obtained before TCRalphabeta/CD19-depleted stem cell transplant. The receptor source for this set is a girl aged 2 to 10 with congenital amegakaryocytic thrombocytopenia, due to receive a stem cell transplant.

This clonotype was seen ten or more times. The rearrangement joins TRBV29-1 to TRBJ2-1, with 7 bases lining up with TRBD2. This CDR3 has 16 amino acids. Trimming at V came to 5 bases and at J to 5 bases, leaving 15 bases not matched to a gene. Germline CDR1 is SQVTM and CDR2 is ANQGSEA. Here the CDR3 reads CSVSGLRGSTNNEQFF. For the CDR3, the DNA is TGCAGCGTTTCGGGTCTGCGCGGGAGCACTAACAATGAGCAGTTCTTC.

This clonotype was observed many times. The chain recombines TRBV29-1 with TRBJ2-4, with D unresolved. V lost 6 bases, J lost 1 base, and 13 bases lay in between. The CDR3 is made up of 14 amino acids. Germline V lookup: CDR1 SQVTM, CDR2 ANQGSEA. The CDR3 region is CSVGPSEAKNIQYF. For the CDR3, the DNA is TGCAGCGTCGGGCCTTCCGAGGCCAAAAACATTCAGTACTTC.

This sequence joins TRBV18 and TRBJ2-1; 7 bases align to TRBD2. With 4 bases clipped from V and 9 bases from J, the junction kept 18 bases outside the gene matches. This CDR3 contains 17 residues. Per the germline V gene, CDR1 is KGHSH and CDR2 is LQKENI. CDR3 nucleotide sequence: TGTGCCAGCTCACGACGATCCTCGACTAGCCGGATTAGTGAGCAGTTCTTC. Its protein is CASSRRSSTSRISEQFF.

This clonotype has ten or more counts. In DNA form, the CDR3 reads TGTGCCAGCAGTTCGAACAGGGGCGCGCATTTT. This translates into CASSSNRGAHF. The gene calls are TRBV6-6 and TRBJ1-5; TRBD1 matches at 7 bases. V lost 4 bases to trimming and J lost 15 bases; unmatched junction nucleotides: 6. Germline values: CDR1 MNHNY, CDR2 SVGAGI (reference sequence). The CDR3 consists of 11 residues.

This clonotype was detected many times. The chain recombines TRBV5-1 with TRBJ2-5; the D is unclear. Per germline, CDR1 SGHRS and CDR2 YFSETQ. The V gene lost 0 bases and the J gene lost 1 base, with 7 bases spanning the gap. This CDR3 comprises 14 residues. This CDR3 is CASSLEASQETQYF. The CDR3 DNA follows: TGCGCCAGCAGCTTGGAGGCCAGCCAAGAGACCCAGTACTTC.

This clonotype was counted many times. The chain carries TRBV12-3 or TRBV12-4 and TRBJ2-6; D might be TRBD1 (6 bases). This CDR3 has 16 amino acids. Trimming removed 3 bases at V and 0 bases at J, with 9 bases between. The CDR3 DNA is TGTGCCAGCAGTTTGAGGGGGTACTCTGGGGCCAACGTCCTGACTTTC. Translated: CASSLRGYSGANVLTF.

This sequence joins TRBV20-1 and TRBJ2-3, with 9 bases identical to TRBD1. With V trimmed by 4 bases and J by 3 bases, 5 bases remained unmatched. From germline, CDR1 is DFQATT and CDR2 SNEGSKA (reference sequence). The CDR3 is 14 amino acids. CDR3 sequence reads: CSAIPGQGTDTQYF. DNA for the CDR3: TGCAGTGCTATTCCGGGACAGGGAACAGATACGCAGTATTTT.

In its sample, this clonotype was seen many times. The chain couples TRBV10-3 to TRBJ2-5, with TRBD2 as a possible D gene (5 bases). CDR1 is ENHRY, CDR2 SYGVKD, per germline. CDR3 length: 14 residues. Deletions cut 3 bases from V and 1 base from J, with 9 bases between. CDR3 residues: CAISDPGSQETQYF. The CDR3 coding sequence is TGTGCCATCAGTGACCCGGGAAGCCAAGAGACCCAGTACTTC.

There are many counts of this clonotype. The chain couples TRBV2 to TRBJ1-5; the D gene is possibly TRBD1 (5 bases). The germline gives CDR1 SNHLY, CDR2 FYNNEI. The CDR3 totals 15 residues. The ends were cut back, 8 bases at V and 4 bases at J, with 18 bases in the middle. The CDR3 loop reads CASDPGTPRNQPQHF. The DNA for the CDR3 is TGTGCCAGCGATCCGGGGACGCCGAGAAATCAGCCCCAGCATTTT.

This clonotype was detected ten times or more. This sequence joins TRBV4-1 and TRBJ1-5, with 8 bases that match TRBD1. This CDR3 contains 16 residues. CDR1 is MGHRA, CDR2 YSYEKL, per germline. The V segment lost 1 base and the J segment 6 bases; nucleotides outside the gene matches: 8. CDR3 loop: CASSQVIGQGGQPQHF. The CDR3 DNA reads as TGCGCCAGCAGCCAAGTAATTGGACAGGGAGGTCAGCCCCAGCATTTT.

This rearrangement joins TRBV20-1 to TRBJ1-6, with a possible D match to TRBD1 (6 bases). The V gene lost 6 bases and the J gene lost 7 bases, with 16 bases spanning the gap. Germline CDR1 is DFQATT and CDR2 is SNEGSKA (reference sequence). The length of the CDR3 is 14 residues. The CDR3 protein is CSAVRQVLNSPLHF. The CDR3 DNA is TGCAGTGCCGTAAGACAGGTCCTAAATTCACCCCTCCACTTT.

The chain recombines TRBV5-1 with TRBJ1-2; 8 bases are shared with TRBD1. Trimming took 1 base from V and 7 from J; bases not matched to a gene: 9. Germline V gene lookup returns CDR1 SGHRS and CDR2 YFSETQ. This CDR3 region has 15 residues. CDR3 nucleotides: TGCGCCAGCAGCTTGACTACCGGGACAGGTGGTGGCTACACCTTC. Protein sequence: CASSLTTGTGGGYTF. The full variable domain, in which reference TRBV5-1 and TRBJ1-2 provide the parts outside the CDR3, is KAGVTQTPRYLIKTRGQQVTLSCSPISGHRSVSWYQQTPGQGLQFLFEYFSETQRNKGNFPGRFSGRQFSNSRSEMNVSTLELGDSALYLCASSLTTGTGGGYTFGSGTRLTVV.

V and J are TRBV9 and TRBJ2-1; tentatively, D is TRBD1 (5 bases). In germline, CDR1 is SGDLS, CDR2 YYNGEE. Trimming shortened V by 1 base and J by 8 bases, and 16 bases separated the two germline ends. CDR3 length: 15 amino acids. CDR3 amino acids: CASSVSSVRGDEQFF. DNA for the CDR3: TGTGCCAGCAGCGTATCGTCCGTAAGGGGCGATGAGCAGTTCTTC.

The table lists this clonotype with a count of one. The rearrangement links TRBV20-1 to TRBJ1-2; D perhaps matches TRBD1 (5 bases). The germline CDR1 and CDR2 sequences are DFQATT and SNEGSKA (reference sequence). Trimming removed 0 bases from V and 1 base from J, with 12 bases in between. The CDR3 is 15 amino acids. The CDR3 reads CSARDRQRLNYGYTF. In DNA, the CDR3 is TGCAGTGCTAGAGATCGACAGCGACTTAACTATGGCTACACCTTC.

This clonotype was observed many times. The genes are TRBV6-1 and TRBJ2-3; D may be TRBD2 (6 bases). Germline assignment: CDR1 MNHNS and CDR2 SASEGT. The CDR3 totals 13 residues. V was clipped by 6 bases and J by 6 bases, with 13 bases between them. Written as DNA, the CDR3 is TGTGCCAGCAGCACCGGGAGTTTGGATACGCAGTATTTT. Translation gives CASSTGSLDTQYF.

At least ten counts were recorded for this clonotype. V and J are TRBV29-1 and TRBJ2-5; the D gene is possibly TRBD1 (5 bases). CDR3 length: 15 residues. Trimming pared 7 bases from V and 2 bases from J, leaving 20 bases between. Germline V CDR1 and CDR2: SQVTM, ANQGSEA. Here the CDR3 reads CSGTRGGTAQETQYF. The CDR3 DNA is TGCAGCGGGACAAGGGGCGGAACCGCGCAAGAGACCCAGTACTTC.

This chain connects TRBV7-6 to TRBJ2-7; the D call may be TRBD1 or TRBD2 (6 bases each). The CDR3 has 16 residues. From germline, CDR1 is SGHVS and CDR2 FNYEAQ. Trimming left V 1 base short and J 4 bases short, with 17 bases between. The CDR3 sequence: CASSLEPPGAGYEQYF. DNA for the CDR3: TGTGCCAGCAGCTTAGAACCCCCGGGGGCAGGGTACGAGCAGTACTTC. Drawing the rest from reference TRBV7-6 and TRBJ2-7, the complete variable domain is GAGVSQSPRYKVTKRGQDVALRCDPISGHVSLYWYRQALGQGPEFLTYFNYEAQQDKSGLPNDRFSAERPEGSISTLTIQRTEQRDSAMYRCASSLEPPGAGYEQYFGPGTRLTVT.

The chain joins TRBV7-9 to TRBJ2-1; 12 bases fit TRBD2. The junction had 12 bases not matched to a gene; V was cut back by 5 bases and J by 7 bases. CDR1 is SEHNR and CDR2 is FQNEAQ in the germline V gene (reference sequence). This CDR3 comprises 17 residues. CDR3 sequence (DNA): TGTGCCAGCAGCACGACTAGCGGGAGAAGAACAGGAAATGAGCAGTTCTTC. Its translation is CASSTTSGRRTGNEQFF.

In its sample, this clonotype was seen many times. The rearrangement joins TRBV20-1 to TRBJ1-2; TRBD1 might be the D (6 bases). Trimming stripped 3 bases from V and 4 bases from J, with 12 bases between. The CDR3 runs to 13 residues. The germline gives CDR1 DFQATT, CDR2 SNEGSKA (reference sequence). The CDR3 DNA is TGCAGTGCTAGTACTCCGGACAGCTATGGCTACACCTTC. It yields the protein CSASTPDSYGYTF.

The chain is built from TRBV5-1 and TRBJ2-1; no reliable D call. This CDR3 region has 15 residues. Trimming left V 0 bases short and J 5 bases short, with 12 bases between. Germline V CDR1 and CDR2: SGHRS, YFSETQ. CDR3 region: CASSLEAGSHNEQFF. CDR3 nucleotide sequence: TGCGCCAGCAGCTTGGAGGCAGGAAGTCACAATGAGCAGTTCTTC.

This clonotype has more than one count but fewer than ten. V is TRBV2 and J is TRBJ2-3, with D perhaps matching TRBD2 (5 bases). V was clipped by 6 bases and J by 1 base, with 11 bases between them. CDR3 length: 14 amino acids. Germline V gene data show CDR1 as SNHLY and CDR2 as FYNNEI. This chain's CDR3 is CASRLRAGTDTQYF. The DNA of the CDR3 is TGTGCCAGCAGACTCAGAGCGGGCACAGATACGCAGTATTTT.

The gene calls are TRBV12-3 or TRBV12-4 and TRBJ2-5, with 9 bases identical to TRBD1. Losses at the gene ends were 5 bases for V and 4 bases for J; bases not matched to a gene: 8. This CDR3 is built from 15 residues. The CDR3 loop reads CASSSRTGGTETQYF. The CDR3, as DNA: TGTGCCAGCAGTAGCCGCACAGGGGGCACAGAGACCCAGTACTTC.

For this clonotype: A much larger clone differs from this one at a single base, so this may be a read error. The CDR3 is CGAPTSSIKETQYF. The CDR3 DNA reads TGCGGTGCTCCTACTAGCAGCATTAAAGAGACCCAGTACTTC. The chain uses TRBV20-1 and TRBJ2-5, with D possibly matching TRBD2 (6 bases). The CDR3 totals 14 residues. Germline-derived CDR1 and CDR2 are DFQATT and SNEGSKA (reference sequence).

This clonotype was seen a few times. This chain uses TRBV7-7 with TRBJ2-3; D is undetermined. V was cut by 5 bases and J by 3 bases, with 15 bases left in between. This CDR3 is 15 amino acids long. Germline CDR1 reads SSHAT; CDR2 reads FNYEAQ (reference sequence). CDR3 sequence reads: CASSPTRGRTDTQYF. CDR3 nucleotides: TGTGCCAGCAGCCCTACTCGTGGCCGTACAGATACGCAGTATTTT.

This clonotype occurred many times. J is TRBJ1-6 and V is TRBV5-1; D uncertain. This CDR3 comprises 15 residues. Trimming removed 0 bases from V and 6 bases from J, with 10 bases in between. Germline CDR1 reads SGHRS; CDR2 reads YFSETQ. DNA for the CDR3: TGCGCCAGCAGCTTGGAATGGACGGCTAATTCACCCCTCCACTTT. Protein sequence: CASSLEWTANSPLHF.

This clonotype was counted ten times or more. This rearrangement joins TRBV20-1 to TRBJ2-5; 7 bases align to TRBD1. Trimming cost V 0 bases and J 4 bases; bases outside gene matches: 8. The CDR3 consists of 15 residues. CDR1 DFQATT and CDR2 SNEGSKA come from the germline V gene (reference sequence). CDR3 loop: CSARDLGGAVETQYF. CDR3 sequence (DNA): TGCAGTGCTAGAGATTTAGGGGGCGCGGTAGAGACCCAGTACTTC.

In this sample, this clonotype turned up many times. CDR3 residues: CASSLGFIQPQHF. The CDR3, as DNA: TGTGCCAGCAGCTTGGGGTTCATCCAGCCCCAGCATTTT. V gene TRBV5-6 combines with J gene TRBJ1-5; no clear D. The germline V gene has CDR1 SGHDT and CDR2 YYEEEE. This CDR3 spans 13 amino acids. V lost 0 bases and J 7 bases, leaving 8 bases between the germline ends. The full variable domain, in which reference TRBV5-6 and TRBJ1-5 provide the parts outside the CDR3, is DAGVTQSPTHLIKTRGQQVTLRCSPKSGHDTVSWYQQALGQGPQFIFQYYEEEERQRGNFPDRFSGHQFPNYSSELNVNALLLGDSALYLCASSLGFIQPQHFGDGTRLSIL.

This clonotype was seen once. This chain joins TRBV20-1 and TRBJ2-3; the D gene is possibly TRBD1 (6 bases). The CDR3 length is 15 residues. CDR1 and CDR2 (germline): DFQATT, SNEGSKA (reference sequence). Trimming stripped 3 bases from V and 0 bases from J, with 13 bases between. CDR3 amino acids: CSASGTTSSTDTQYF. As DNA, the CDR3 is TGCAGTGCTAGTGGGACAACCAGCAGCACAGATACGCAGTATTTT.

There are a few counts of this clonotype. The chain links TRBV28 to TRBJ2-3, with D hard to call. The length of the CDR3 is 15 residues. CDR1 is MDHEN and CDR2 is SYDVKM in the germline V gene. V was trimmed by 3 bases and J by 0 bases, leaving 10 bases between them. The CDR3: CASSFVQLSTDTQYF. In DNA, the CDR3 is TGTGCCAGCAGTTTTGTTCAACTTAGCACAGATACGCAGTATTTT.